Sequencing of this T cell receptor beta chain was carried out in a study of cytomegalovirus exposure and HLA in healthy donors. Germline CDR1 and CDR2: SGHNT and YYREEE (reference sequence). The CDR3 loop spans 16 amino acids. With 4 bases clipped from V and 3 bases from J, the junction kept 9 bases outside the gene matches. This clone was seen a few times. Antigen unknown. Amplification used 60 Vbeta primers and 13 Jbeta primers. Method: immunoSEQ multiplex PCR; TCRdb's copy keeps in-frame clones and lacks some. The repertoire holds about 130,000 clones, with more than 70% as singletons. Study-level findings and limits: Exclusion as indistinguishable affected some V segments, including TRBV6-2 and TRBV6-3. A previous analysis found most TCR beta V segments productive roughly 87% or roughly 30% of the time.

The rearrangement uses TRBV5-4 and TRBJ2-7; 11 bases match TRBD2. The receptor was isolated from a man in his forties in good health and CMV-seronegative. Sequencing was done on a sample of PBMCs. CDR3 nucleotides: TGTGCCAGCAGCAATACTCTAGCGGGGGGCGGCTACGAGCAGTACTTC. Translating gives CASSNTLAGGGYEQYF.